This TCR beta chain was captured in a study of T-cell memory formation after mild COVID-19. Findings and limits, study-wide: Day 15 to 85 contracting clones showed balanced CD4/CD8; later expanders leaned CD4+. Contracting CD4+ clones sat mainly in CM and EM; CD8+ in EMRA. Unconfirmed was the SARS-CoV-2 specificity of second-wave clones that peaked on day 37.

The CDR3 spans 15 residues. CDR1 and CDR2 from the germline V gene are GTSNPN and SVGIG (reference sequence). Trimming cost V 8 bases and J 1 base; bases outside gene matches: 10. 5'RACE with constant-segment primers built TCRalpha and TCRbeta cDNA libraries with UMIs. From the 5' RACE reads, TCRdb called clonotypes with MiXCR, one entry per CDR3 protein. Among 200,000 to 300,000 distinct CDR3 sequences listed, over 15% were seen once. Note on this clonotype: Its antigen is undetermined.

The clonotype originates from a man aged 18 to 29 who had mild COVID-19 (a few samples of this study predate the infection). Cell type and time point are not known. The chain carries TRBV30 and TRBJ2-2; the match to TRBD1 covers 7 bases. What was sequenced was PBMCs or a T cell subset sorted from them (not recorded which). The CDR3 nucleotides read TGTGCCGCGTTCGCGTGGACAGGGAACACCGGGGAGCTGTTTTTT. Its translation: CAAFAWTGNTGELFF.